This paragraph reports one T cell receptor (beta chain). Its antigen is unidentified. PCR used 60 Vbeta primers and 13 Jbeta primers. TCRdb's table, derived via immunoSEQ multiplex PCR, lists solely in-frame clones and lacks some. The sample shows 90,000 to 130,000 clones, around 70% of them seen only once. The data derive from a study of cytomegalovirus exposure and HLA in healthy donors. The germline gives CDR1 SGHAT, CDR2 FQNNGV. The CDR3 extends over 12 amino acids. The ends were cut back, 5 bases at V and 0 bases at J, with 3 bases in the middle. General study results and limits: The study recorded some 160 TCR beta chains that were cytomegalovirus-associated. The only immune exposure information that was available was CMV serostatus. Analysis was carried out at a later point, and it linked a missense DCLRE1C variant to TCR beta V- and J-gene trimming. The study assumed roughly uniform donor sequencing depth for presence/absence analyses.

The V and J genes are TRBV11-2 and TRBJ2-3, with D uncertain. This sequence originates from a young man in good health and CMV-seropositive. Material for sequencing was PBMCs. CDR3 coding DNA: TGTGCCAGCAGCCCGAGCACAGATACGCAGTATTTT. Its protein is CASSPSTDTQYF.